The source of this T cell receptor beta chain is a study of shared clonotypes between healthy human individuals. Broader study findings: Clonotype sharing levels among donors were expected to vary with sequencing depth.

Only CD45RO-negative cells positively selected for CCR7 counted as naive CD8 cells, so terminally differentiated effector memory CD45RA+ cells were excluded. Of note for this clone: Its antigen is still unknown.

Assay: immunoSEQ multiplex PCR; the TCRdb copy retains only in-frame clones and omits some. Among roughly 2.1 million clones listed, approximately 94% were seen once. CDR3 size: 13 residues. The ends were cut back, 7 bases at V and 0 bases at J, with 6 bases in the middle. CDR1 and CDR2 from the germline V gene are MNHNY and SVGAGI (reference sequence). Sequencing input: naive CD8+ T cells from PBMCs. This sequence originates from a young man in good health. Some clones in this sample may be carry-over from other donors' samples. J is TRBJ2-2 and V is TRBV6-6; no reliable D call. In DNA, the CDR3 is TGTGCCAGCACTAGTGCGAACACCGGGGAGCTGTTTTTT. Translating it yields CASTSANTGELFF.